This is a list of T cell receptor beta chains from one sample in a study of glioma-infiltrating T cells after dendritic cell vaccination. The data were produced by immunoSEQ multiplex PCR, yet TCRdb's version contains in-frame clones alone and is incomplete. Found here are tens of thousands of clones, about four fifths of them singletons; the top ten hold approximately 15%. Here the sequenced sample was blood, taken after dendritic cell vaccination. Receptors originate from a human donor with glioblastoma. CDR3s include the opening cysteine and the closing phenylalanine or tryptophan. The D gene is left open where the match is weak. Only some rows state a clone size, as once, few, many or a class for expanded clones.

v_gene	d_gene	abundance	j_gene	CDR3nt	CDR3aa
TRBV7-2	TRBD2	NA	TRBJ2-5	TGTGCCAGCAGCTCAGGACTAGCGTCCGTGGGGGAGACCCAGTACTTC	CASSSGLASVGETQYF
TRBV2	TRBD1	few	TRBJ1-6	TGTGCCAGCGCTAGGGACAGCTTTAATTCACCCCTCCACTTT	CASARDSFNSPLHF
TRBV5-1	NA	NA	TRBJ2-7	TGCGCCAGCAGCGGTGGTTATGGACAGAAGAGCTCCTACGAGCAGTACTTC	CASSGGYGQKSSYEQYF
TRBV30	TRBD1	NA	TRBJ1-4	TGTGCCTGGGGACAGGGGAGGGCTAATGAAAAACTGTTTTTT	CAWGQGRANEKLFF
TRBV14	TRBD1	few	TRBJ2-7	TGTGCCAGCGGCTACGGGACAGGCTCCTACGAGCAGTACTTC	CASGYGTGSYEQYF
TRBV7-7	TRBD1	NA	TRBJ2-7	TGTGCTAGCAGCTTAGGGACAGGGAGGGAATACGAGCAGTACTTC	CASSLGTGREYEQYF
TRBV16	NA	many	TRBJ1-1	TGTGCCAGCAGCCCCCAGGAGTCCAGGGAACTCATATTT	CASSPQESRELIF
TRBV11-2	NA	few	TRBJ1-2	TGTGCCAGCAGCTTATTATGGGCGAACTATGGCTACACCTTC	CASSLLWANYGYTF
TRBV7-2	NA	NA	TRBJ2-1	TGTGCCAGCAGCGTGGGACTTGGAAGCTCCTACAATGAGCAGTTCTTC	CASSVGLGSSYNEQFF
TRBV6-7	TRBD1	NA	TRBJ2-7	TGTGCCAGCGAAGTTAGTGAGGGGGCGGCCTACGAGCAGTACTTC	CASEVSEGAAYEQYF
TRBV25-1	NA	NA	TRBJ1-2	TGTGCCAGCAGCCAGGCGGGGTACTATGGCTACACCTTC	CASSQAGYYGYTF
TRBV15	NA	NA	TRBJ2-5	TGTGCCACCAGCATGGACACCAAAGAGACCCAGTACTTC	CATSMDTKETQYF
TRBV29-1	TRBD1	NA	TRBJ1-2	TGCAGCGTTGAAGGGACAGGGGCCTATGGCTACACCTTC	CSVEGTGAYGYTF
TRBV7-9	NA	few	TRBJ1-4	TGTGCCAGCAGCCCCACTTCCATTCGCAGGGGTCCTAATGAAAAACTGTTTTTT	CASSPTSIRRGPNEKLFF
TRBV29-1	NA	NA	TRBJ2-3	TGCAGCGTTGAAGATTTAAACTATGGCACAGATACGCAGTATTTT	CSVEDLNYGTDTQYF
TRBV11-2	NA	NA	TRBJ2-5	TGTGCCAGCAGCCCTACCCGAACGGGGACCCAGTACTTC	CASSPTRTGTQYF
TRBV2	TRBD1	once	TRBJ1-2	TGTGCCAGTCCCGGACAGGGCGCAGATGGCTACACCTTC	CASPGQGADGYTF
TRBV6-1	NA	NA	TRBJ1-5	TGTGCCAGCGGGAGGTATCAGCCCCAGCATTTT	CASGRYQPQHF
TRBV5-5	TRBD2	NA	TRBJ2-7	TGTGCCAGCAGCTTGGGACTAGCGGTTCCCGGCGAGCAGTACTTC	CASSLGLAVPGEQYF
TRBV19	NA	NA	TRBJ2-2	TGTGCCAGTAGAGCCAGGGGTAACACCGGGGAGCTGTTTTTT	CASRARGNTGELFF
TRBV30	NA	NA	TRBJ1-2	TGTGCCTGGAGTCCAGGGGAGAGCTATGGCTACACCTTC	CAWSPGESYGYTF
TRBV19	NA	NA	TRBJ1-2	TGTGCCAGTAGTACCAGCAGGGTAAGCTATGGCTACACCTTC	CASSTSRVSYGYTF
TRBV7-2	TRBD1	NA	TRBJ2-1	TGTGCCAGCAGCTCCGACAGGGGCGGTGAGCAGTTCTTC	CASSSDRGGEQFF
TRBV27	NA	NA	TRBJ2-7	TGTGCCAGCAGTTTATCCGGGAACTCCTACGAGCAGTACTTC	CASSLSGNSYEQYF
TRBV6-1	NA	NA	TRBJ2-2	TGTGCCAGCAGTCTGAAGAATACAGCAGGCGGGGAGCTGTTTTTT	CASSLKNTAGGELFF
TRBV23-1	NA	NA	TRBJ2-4	TGCGCCAGCAGTCAATCCCCTAGGAACATTCAGTACTTC	CASSQSPRNIQYF
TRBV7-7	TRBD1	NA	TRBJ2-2	TGTGCTAGCAGCCTTGGACAGGGAGATTCAGCCGGGGAGCTGTTTTTT	CASSLGQGDSAGELFF
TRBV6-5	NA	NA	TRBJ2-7	TGTGCCACAAAGGGGGACGGATCCTACGAGCAGTACTTC	CATKGDGSYEQYF
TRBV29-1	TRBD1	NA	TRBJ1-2	TGCAGCGAGAGGGGACAGGGAGATGGCTACACCTTC	CSERGQGDGYTF
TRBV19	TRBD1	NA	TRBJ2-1	TGTGCCAGTAGCGGACAGGGAGGTTGGAATGAGCAGTTCTTC	CASSGQGGWNEQFF
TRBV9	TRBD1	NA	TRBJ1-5	TGTGCCAGCAGCGTGGGACAGATCAATCAGCCCCAGCATTTT	CASSVGQINQPQHF
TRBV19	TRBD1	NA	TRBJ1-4	TGTGCCAGTGTCGAAGGGGTGACAGGGTCGGATGAAAAACTGTTTTTT	CASVEGVTGSDEKLFF
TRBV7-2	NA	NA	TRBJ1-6	TGTGCCAGCAGCTTAGTCGGTAAACCCCTCCACTTT	CASSLVGKPLHF
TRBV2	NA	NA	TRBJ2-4	TGTGCCAGCAGTGGCGAGGGGGAACGACAAAACTTC	CASSGEGERQNF
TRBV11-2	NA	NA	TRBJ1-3	TGTGCCAGCAGCTTGGACAGCTCTGGAAACACCATATATTTT	CASSLDSSGNTIYF
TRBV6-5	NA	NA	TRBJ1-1	TGTGCCAGCAGCCACGGTGCTCTAGGCACTGAAGCTTTCTTT	CASSHGALGTEAFF
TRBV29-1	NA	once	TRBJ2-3	TGCAGCGTTGGGGAGCGGTTGAGGCTAGATACGCAGTATTTT	CSVGERLRLDTQYF
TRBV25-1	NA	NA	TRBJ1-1	TGTGCCAGCAGTCGGACGGACGGGGTTACTGAAGCTTTCTTT	CASSRTDGVTEAFF
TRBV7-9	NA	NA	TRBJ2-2	TGTGCCAGCAGCTTAGGATCAGGATACACCGGGGAGCTGTTTTTT	CASSLGSGYTGELFF
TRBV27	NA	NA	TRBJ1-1	TGTGCCAGCAGGACCGAAGGACAGTTGAACACTGAAGCTTTCTTT	CASRTEGQLNTEAFF
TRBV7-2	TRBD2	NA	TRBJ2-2	TGTGCCAGCAGCTCCACGCGGGGGATAACCGGGGAGCTGTTTTTT	CASSSTRGITGELFF
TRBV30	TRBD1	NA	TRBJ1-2	TGTGCCTGGAGTCGAGACAGGGGTTTCTATGGCTACACCTTC	CAWSRDRGFYGYTF
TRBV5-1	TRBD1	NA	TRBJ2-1	TGCGCCAGCAGCTTGGTACCACTATTCGACAGGGCAACCCACAATGAGCAGTTCTTC	CASSLVPLFDRATHNEQFF